This T cell receptor beta chain was identified in a study of blood T cell repertoires in COVID-19. Seattle patients were enrolled while actively infected and followed longitudinally. Libraries were prepared by immunoSEQ multiplex PCR; TCRdb keeps only in-frame clonotypes and omits some of them. The top ten hold roughly 1.9% of the sample, which has about 98,000 clones, roughly 92% seen once. This clone appeared once. Germline-derived CDR1 and CDR2 are SGHNT and YENEEA. The V end lost 5 bases, the J end lost 6 bases, and 8 bases lay between the germline ends. The CDR3 is made up of 13 amino acids. The clonotype originates from a woman aged 50 to 60 with COVID-19, enrolled during active disease. Sequenced material: peripheral blood. The chain employs TRBV11-3 and TRBJ1-6; D is ambiguous. The CDR3 reads CASSATLNSPLHF. The CDR3 DNA sequence: TGTGCCAGCAGCGCCACTCTTAATTCACCCCTCCACTTT.